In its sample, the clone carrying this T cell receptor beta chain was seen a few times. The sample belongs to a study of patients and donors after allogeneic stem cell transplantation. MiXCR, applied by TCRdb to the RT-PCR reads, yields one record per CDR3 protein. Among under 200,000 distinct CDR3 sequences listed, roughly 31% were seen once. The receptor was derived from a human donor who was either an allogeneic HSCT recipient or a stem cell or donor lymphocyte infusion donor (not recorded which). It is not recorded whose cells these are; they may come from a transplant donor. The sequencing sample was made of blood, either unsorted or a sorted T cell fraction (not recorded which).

The CDR3 sequence: CASSQPINREDEQFF. As DNA, the CDR3 is TGTGCCAGCAGCCAGCCAATTAACAGGGAGGATGAGCAGTTCTTC. This sequence joins TRBV7-9 and TRBJ2-1; D possibly matches TRBD1 or TRBD2 (6 bases each). V was shortened by 5 bases and J by 8 bases, with 19 bases between the two germline ends. CDR3 size: 15 residues. Germline assignment: CDR1 SEHNR and CDR2 FQNEAQ (reference sequence).